This TCR beta chain was captured in a study of cytomegalovirus exposure and HLA in healthy donors. Study-wide results and caveats: Segments of the TCR beta V type were, in most cases, productive about 90% or about 30% of the time in an earlier analysis.

The PCR used 60 Vbeta and 13 Jbeta primers. Clones were read by immunoSEQ multiplex PCR, and TCRdb kept only the in-frame ones, dropping some. This table holds about 80,000 clones, more than 75% found once. Comments on this clone: Its matching antigen is unknown.

Per germline, CDR1 PRHDT and CDR2 FYEKMQ (reference sequence). This CDR3 region has 12 residues. V dropped 7 bases and J dropped 4 bases, with 7 bases sitting between them. Source material: PBMCs. The sequence was collected from a woman aged 45 to 65 in good health and CMV-seropositive. The chain combines TRBV13 with TRBJ2-2; D possibly corresponds to TRBD1 (5 bases). CDR3 DNA sequence: TGTGCCAGCACTAGGGGCACCGGGGAGCTGTTTTTT. Translated: CASTRGTGELFF. The full variable domain, completed using reference TRBV13 and TRBJ2-2, is AAGVIQSPRHLIKEKRETATLKCYPIPRHDTVYWYQQGPGQDPQFLISFYEKMQSDKGSIPDRFSAQQFSDYHSELNMSSLELGDSALYFCASTRGTGELFFGEGSRLTVL.